These T cell receptor beta chains were read from a single sample in a study of identical twins. TCRdb re-called the 5' RACE reads through MiXCR, storing one row per CDR3 protein. Here the sample spans hundreds of thousands of distinct CDR3 sequences, more than 9% being singletons. A further study also used this sample, focusing on yellow fever vaccine responses in identical twins.

Input material: CD8+ T cells sorted from blood. Receptor source: a woman under 30 in good health. Both conserved end residues are part of each CDR3. The D gene is left open where the match is weak. Clone size is shown for a subset of rows, as once, few, many or a class of expanded clone.

v_gene: TRBV2; abundance: many; d_gene: NA; j_gene: TRBJ2-1; CDR3nt: TGTGCCAGCATAATCTACAATGAGCAGTTCTTC; CDR3aa: CASIIYNEQFF
v_gene: TRBV28; abundance: NA; d_gene: NA; j_gene: TRBJ2-1; CDR3nt: TGTGCCAGCTTTAGGAAACTGGGATTTAGGACTGAGCAGTTCTTC; CDR3aa: CASFRKLGFRTEQFF
v_gene: TRBV9; abundance: few; d_gene: NA; j_gene: TRBJ2-3; CDR3nt: TGTGCCAGCAGCGGAACTATAACCACAGATACGCAGTATTTT; CDR3aa: CASSGTITTDTQYF
v_gene: TRBV28; abundance: few; d_gene: NA; j_gene: TRBJ2-3; CDR3nt: TGTGCCAGCAGTTTAGGCGAGACCCTATACACAGATACGCAGTATTTT; CDR3aa: CASSLGETLYTDTQYF
v_gene: TRBV6-1; abundance: few; d_gene: NA; j_gene: TRBJ2-5; CDR3nt: TGTGCCAGCAGTGAAGCAGGATTTGGGGAGACCCAGTACTTC; CDR3aa: CASSEAGFGETQYF
v_gene: TRBV29-1; abundance: NA; d_gene: NA; j_gene: TRBJ1-1; CDR3nt: TGCAGCGCCGAAACGTTCACTGAAGCTTTCTTT; CDR3aa: CSAETFTEAFF
v_gene: TRBV15; abundance: many; d_gene: NA; j_gene: TRBJ2-7; CDR3nt: TGTGCCACCAGCGGTGCCCGGTGGGAGCAGTACTTC; CDR3aa: CATSGARWEQYF
v_gene: TRBV24-1; abundance: NA; d_gene: NA; j_gene: TRBJ1-1; CDR3nt: TGTGCCACCAGTGACTCCCGGTCCACCCCGTCGGCTTTCTTT; CDR3aa: CATSDSRSTPSAFF
v_gene: TRBV6-5; abundance: NA; d_gene: NA; j_gene: TRBJ2-6; CDR3nt: TGTGCCAGCAGTTCTCCCCCTTCTGGGGCCAACGTCCTGACTTTC; CDR3aa: CASSSPPSGANVLTF
v_gene: TRBV27; abundance: NA; d_gene: NA; j_gene: TRBJ2-1; CDR3nt: TGTGCCAGCAGTTTATCAGGGCACAATGAGCAGTTCTTC; CDR3aa: CASSLSGHNEQFF
v_gene: TRBV12-5; abundance: many; d_gene: NA; j_gene: TRBJ2-1; CDR3nt: TGTGCTAGTGGTTCAGCGGGTGTCCAGGACAATGAGCAGTTCTTC; CDR3aa: CASGSAGVQDNEQFF
v_gene: TRBV12-3/TRBV12-4; abundance: many; d_gene: TRBD1; j_gene: TRBJ2-1; CDR3nt: TGTGCCAGCAGTTTAGGACAGGGATATGAGCAGTTCTTC; CDR3aa: CASSLGQGYEQFF
v_gene: TRBV11-2; abundance: NA; d_gene: TRBD2; j_gene: TRBJ2-1; CDR3nt: TGTGCCAGCAGTTTGTATACCTACGGGACTAAATACAATGAGCAGTTCTTC; CDR3aa: CASSLYTYGTKYNEQFF
v_gene: TRBV28; abundance: NA; d_gene: TRBD2; j_gene: TRBJ2-5; CDR3nt: TGTGCCACCGGGACTAGCGGCAACCAAGAGACCCAGTACTTC; CDR3aa: CATGTSGNQETQYF
v_gene: TRBV5-6; abundance: NA; d_gene: NA; j_gene: TRBJ2-1; CDR3nt: TGTGCCAGCGGCCCCGGGGGCGGGGGCGAGCAGTTCTTC; CDR3aa: CASGPGGGGEQFF
v_gene: TRBV29-1; abundance: few; d_gene: NA; j_gene: TRBJ2-4; CDR3nt: TGCAGCGTTGAACAGGATACCCCTAACATTCAGTACTTC; CDR3aa: CSVEQDTPNIQYF
v_gene: TRBV24-1; abundance: NA; d_gene: NA; j_gene: TRBJ2-7; CDR3nt: TGTGCCACCAGTGGGGTAGCGGAACCCGAGCAGTACTTC; CDR3aa: CATSGVAEPEQYF
v_gene: TRBV29-1; abundance: NA; d_gene: TRBD2; j_gene: TRBJ2-2; CDR3nt: TGCAGCGCCCTTAGCGGGATTACCGGGGAGCTGTTTTTT; CDR3aa: CSALSGITGELFF
v_gene: TRBV20-1; abundance: NA; d_gene: TRBD1; j_gene: TRBJ2-3; CDR3nt: TGCAGTGCTAGCTTGACAGGGGCCGACACAGATACGCAGTATTTT; CDR3aa: CSASLTGADTDTQYF
v_gene: TRBV6-1; abundance: many; d_gene: NA; j_gene: TRBJ1-5; CDR3nt: TGTGCCAGCAGTGAAGGCGGTGGCTATCAGCCCCAGCATTTT; CDR3aa: CASSEGGGYQPQHF
v_gene: TRBV3-1; abundance: NA; d_gene: TRBD1; j_gene: TRBJ1-4; CDR3nt: TGTGCCAGCAGCCAAGATTTCGGGACAGGGGGTGAAAAACTGTTTTTT; CDR3aa: CASSQDFGTGGEKLFF
v_gene: TRBV4-1; abundance: few; d_gene: NA; j_gene: TRBJ2-3; CDR3nt: TGCGCCAGCAGCCAATCCAGCGCCCGCCGGTCCACAGATACGCAGTATTTT; CDR3aa: CASSQSSARRSTDTQYF
v_gene: TRBV27; abundance: NA; d_gene: TRBD2; j_gene: TRBJ2-1; CDR3nt: TGTGCCAGCAGTTTATACCATCCGGGACTAGCGCCCCGTAATGAGCAGTTCTTC; CDR3aa: CASSLYHPGLAPRNEQFF
v_gene: TRBV24-1; abundance: many; d_gene: TRBD1; j_gene: TRBJ2-2; CDR3nt: TGTGCCACCAGTGATTTGCGGACAGGGGACACCGGGGAGCTGTTTTTT; CDR3aa: CATSDLRTGDTGELFF
v_gene: TRBV20-1; abundance: few; d_gene: NA; j_gene: TRBJ2-1; CDR3nt: TGCAGTGTTGACAGGAGCTCCTACAATGAGCAGTTCTTC; CDR3aa: CSVDRSSYNEQFF
v_gene: TRBV2; abundance: NA; d_gene: NA; j_gene: TRBJ2-4; CDR3nt: TGTGCCAGCAGTGAAGAGTTGGTTCCTAGTCTAGCCAAAAACATTCAGTACTTC; CDR3aa: CASSEELVPSLAKNIQYF
v_gene: TRBV27; abundance: few; d_gene: TRBD2; j_gene: TRBJ2-1; CDR3nt: TGTGCCAGCAAAAAATCCGGGACTAGCGATGACAATGAGCAGTTCTTC; CDR3aa: CASKKSGTSDDNEQFF
v_gene: TRBV7-2; abundance: few; d_gene: NA; j_gene: TRBJ2-5; CDR3nt: TGTGCCAGCAGCTTACCCGGGCTAGCACGTGAGACCCAGTACTTC; CDR3aa: CASSLPGLARETQYF
v_gene: TRBV12-3/TRBV12-4; abundance: NA; d_gene: NA; j_gene: TRBJ1-1; CDR3nt: TGTGCCAGCTTTGACATGAACACTGAAGCTTTCTTT; CDR3aa: CASFDMNTEAFF
v_gene: TRBV3-1; abundance: many; d_gene: TRBD1; j_gene: TRBJ2-1; CDR3nt: TGTGCCAGCAGCCAAGATTGGACTGCCGGGACAGGGGGCTACAATGAGCAGTTCTTC; CDR3aa: CASSQDWTAGTGGYNEQFF
v_gene: TRBV15; abundance: many; d_gene: TRBD2; j_gene: TRBJ2-3; CDR3nt: TGTGCCACCAGCAGAGATGGAGCTAGCGGCGTTTCAGATACGCAGTATTTT; CDR3aa: CATSRDGASGVSDTQYF
v_gene: TRBV4-2; abundance: NA; d_gene: NA; j_gene: TRBJ2-1; CDR3nt: TGTGCCAGCAGCCATCTGCGTAGGGCGGGGCAGTACAATGAGCAGTTCTTC; CDR3aa: CASSHLRRAGQYNEQFF
v_gene: TRBV12-3/TRBV12-4; abundance: NA; d_gene: NA; j_gene: TRBJ2-2; CDR3nt: TGTGCCAGCAGTTTCAAGGTTGGCGGGGAGCTGTTTTTT; CDR3aa: CASSFKVGGELFF
v_gene: TRBV12-3/TRBV12-4; abundance: NA; d_gene: NA; j_gene: TRBJ2-5; CDR3nt: TGTGCCAGCAGTTTCTTACCGAGGAAAGAGACCCAGTACTTC; CDR3aa: CASSFLPRKETQYF
v_gene: TRBV5-5; abundance: NA; d_gene: TRBD2; j_gene: TRBJ2-7; CDR3nt: TGTGCCAGCAGCGGGGGACTAGCGGGAGGCTCCTACGAGCAGTACTTC; CDR3aa: CASSGGLAGGSYEQYF
v_gene: TRBV7-6; abundance: few; d_gene: NA; j_gene: TRBJ2-3; CDR3nt: TGTGCCAGCAGCTGGACTGGGGGGAGAGGCACAGATACGCAGTATTTT; CDR3aa: CASSWTGGRGTDTQYF
v_gene: TRBV7-2; abundance: NA; d_gene: NA; j_gene: TRBJ2-1; CDR3nt: TGTGCCTCACGAGCGGGCCAGAGCTCCTACAATGAGCAGTTCTTC; CDR3aa: CASRAGQSSYNEQFF
v_gene: TRBV20-1; abundance: NA; d_gene: TRBD2; j_gene: TRBJ2-1; CDR3nt: TGCAGTGCTAGAGCTTCGACTAGCGGGTTCTACAATGAGCAGTTCTTC; CDR3aa: CSARASTSGFYNEQFF
v_gene: TRBV20-1; abundance: NA; d_gene: TRBD2; j_gene: TRBJ2-1; CDR3nt: TGCAGTGCTATAATCCTCGGCGCTAGCGGATACAATGAGCAGTTCTTC; CDR3aa: CSAIILGASGYNEQFF
v_gene: TRBV6-2/TRBV6-3; abundance: NA; d_gene: NA; j_gene: TRBJ1-5; CDR3nt: TGTGCCAGCAGTTGGGGGTCCTTGAGCAATCAGCCCCAGCATTTT; CDR3aa: CASSWGSLSNQPQHF
v_gene: TRBV20-1; abundance: many; d_gene: TRBD1; j_gene: TRBJ1-5; CDR3nt: TGCAGTGCTCCAACAGGGGGCTGGCAGCATTTT; CDR3aa: CSAPTGGWQHF
v_gene: TRBV7-9; abundance: few; d_gene: NA; j_gene: TRBJ2-5; CDR3nt: TGTGCCAGCAGCCCCTCGGGGGGCGGTTGGGAGACCCAGTACTTC; CDR3aa: CASSPSGGGWETQYF
v_gene: TRBV7-8; abundance: NA; d_gene: NA; j_gene: TRBJ1-1; CDR3nt: TGTGCCAGCAGCTTAGGTTGGGCCCTAGGGGGTAGTGAAGCTTTCTTT; CDR3aa: CASSLGWALGGSEAFF
v_gene: TRBV4-1; abundance: few; d_gene: TRBD1; j_gene: TRBJ1-2; CDR3nt: TGCGCCAGCAGCCAAGGGGACAGGGGTTTCGGCTACACCTTC; CDR3aa: CASSQGDRGFGYTF
v_gene: TRBV27; abundance: NA; d_gene: NA; j_gene: TRBJ1-2; CDR3nt: TGTGCCAGCAGTTTACAGGGGCCCTCCGAAGGCTACACCTTC; CDR3aa: CASSLQGPSEGYTF
v_gene: TRBV24-1; abundance: NA; d_gene: TRBD1; j_gene: TRBJ2-2; CDR3nt: TGTGCCACCAGTGATTTGCCCGGGACAGGGAGGACCGGGGAGCTGTTTTTT; CDR3aa: CATSDLPGTGRTGELFF
v_gene: TRBV6-2/TRBV6-3; abundance: NA; d_gene: NA; j_gene: TRBJ1-1; CDR3nt: TGTGCCAGCAGTTACTGGGGAAAGAACACTGAAGCTTTCTTT; CDR3aa: CASSYWGKNTEAFF
v_gene: TRBV19; abundance: few; d_gene: NA; j_gene: TRBJ2-7; CDR3nt: TGTGCCAGTAGTATTTGGGGGGCAAGCTCCTACGAGCAGTACTTC; CDR3aa: CASSIWGASSYEQYF
v_gene: TRBV27; abundance: few; d_gene: NA; j_gene: TRBJ2-1; CDR3nt: TGTGCCAGCAGACGAGCCCCGGGGGGCGCCGATGAGCAGTTCTTC; CDR3aa: CASRRAPGGADEQFF
v_gene: TRBV27; abundance: few; d_gene: TRBD2; j_gene: TRBJ2-2; CDR3nt: TGTGCTAAGGGGACTAAGGGCACCGGGGAGCTGTTTTTT; CDR3aa: CAKGTKGTGELFF
v_gene: TRBV12-3/TRBV12-4; abundance: many; d_gene: TRBD2; j_gene: TRBJ2-1; CDR3nt: TGTGCCAGCCAGCCGTCGGGGGGATCCTACAATGAGCAGTTCTTC; CDR3aa: CASQPSGGSYNEQFF
v_gene: TRBV15; abundance: few; d_gene: TRBD2; j_gene: TRBJ2-7; CDR3nt: TGTGCCACCAGCAGAGTTGTGTCGGGACTAGGCCCCTACGAGCAGTACTTC; CDR3aa: CATSRVVSGLGPYEQYF
v_gene: TRBV7-9; abundance: NA; d_gene: NA; j_gene: TRBJ2-1; CDR3nt: TGTGCCAGCAGCTTAGCAGGCCCTGAGCAGTTCTTC; CDR3aa: CASSLAGPEQFF
v_gene: TRBV27; abundance: NA; d_gene: TRBD2; j_gene: TRBJ2-2; CDR3nt: TGTGCCAGCAGTTTATGGCCCCCTAGCGGGAGGCCCACCGGGGAGCTGTTTTTT; CDR3aa: CASSLWPPSGRPTGELFF